The 26 T cell receptor beta chains below come from one sample, sequenced in a study of Graves' ophthalmopathy and Graves' hyperthyroidism. For repertoire sequencing, the TCR beta CDR3 regions were amplified from RNA transcripts. RT-PCR was first run with HTBI primers, then multiplex PCR in a second round. TCRdb independently ran MiXCR on the multiplex PCR reads; one entry per CDR3 protein. The table has approximately 480,000 distinct CDR3 sequences, around 14% seen once. Sequencing was carried out using blood. The receptor source for this set is a woman in her 30s with Graves' ophthalmopathy.

There are many counts of this clonotype. This chain connects TRBV30 to TRBJ2-7; 7 bases map to TRBD1. The V gene end was trimmed by 4 bases and the J gene end by 0 bases; junction bases not matched to a gene: 6. Germline assignment: CDR1 GTSNPN and CDR2 SVGIG (reference sequence). This CDR3 comprises 14 residues. Written as DNA, the CDR3 is TGTGCCTGGATCGCGAGGGGGCCCTCCTACGAGCAGTACTTC. Its protein is CAWIARGPSYEQYF.

This clonotype showed up many times. The chain carries TRBV20-1 and TRBJ1-1; 7 bases are a match to TRBD1. Germline V lookup: CDR1 DFQATT, CDR2 SNEGSKA (reference sequence). Trimming removed 6 bases from V and 5 bases from J; junction bases left unmatched: 15. The CDR3 sequence is 15 residues long. CDR3 DNA: TGCAGTGCCCGTCGGAGGGACAGCGGCCTGACTGAAGCTTTCTTT. Residues: CSARRRDSGLTEAFF.

The sample holds many counts of this clonotype. V is TRBV29-1 and J is TRBJ1-5; 7 bases are shared with TRBD1. V lost 3 bases to trimming and J lost 2 bases; unmatched junction nucleotides: 1. Per the germline V gene, CDR1 is SQVTM and CDR2 is ANQGSEA. The CDR3 is 13 amino acids. The DNA for the CDR3 is TGCAGCGTTGAGGGGACAGGCAATCAGCCCCAGCATTTT. Protein: CSVEGTGNQPQHF.

This clonotype was counted at least ten times. CDR3: CASSVARGGDEQYF. The CDR3 nucleotides read TGTGCCAGCAGCGTCGCTCGGGGTGGCGACGAGCAGTACTTC. The chain is built from TRBV9 and TRBJ2-7; maybe TRBD2 (5 bases). The CDR3 is 14 amino acids. Trimming took off 2 bases at V and 5 bases at J, with 14 bases between the two ends. Germline values: CDR1 SGDLS, CDR2 YYNGEE.

This clonotype has a single count. This rearrangement joins TRBV6-1 to TRBJ1-5; the match to TRBD1 covers 10 bases. The CDR3 has 15 amino acids. In germline, CDR1 is MNHNS, CDR2 SASEGT. The junction had 7 bases not matched to a gene; V was cut back by 4 bases and J by 7 bases. CDR3 region: CASSGLGQGHQPQHF. CDR3 nucleotide sequence: TGTGCCAGCAGTGGTTTGGGACAGGGGCACCAGCCCCAGCATTTT.

This clonotype was detected many times. Relative to the germline gene, one junction end is altered; a read error may explain this. This chain links TRBV3-1 with TRBJ2-7; D is unresolved. Germline V gives CDR1 LGHDT, CDR2 YNNKEL (reference sequence). The CDR3 spans 11 residues. The CDR3 is CASSQVNEQYF. The DNA of the CDR3 is TGTGCCAGCAGTCAAGTCAACGAGCAGTACTTC.

This clonotype turned up a few times. The genes are TRBV30 and TRBJ2-7, with 8 bases that match TRBD1. J lost 2 bases, V lost 0 bases, and 0 bases had no gene match. Germline V gives CDR1 GTSNPN, CDR2 SVGIG (reference sequence). The CDR3 has 13 residues. As DNA, the CDR3 is TGTGCCTGGAGTGTGGGACAGGCCTACGAGCAGTACTTC. Its translation is CAWSVGQAYEQYF.

This clonotype was counted ten times or more. The chain is built from TRBV10-1 and TRBJ1-1; no definite D call. Germline lookup yields CDR1 WNHNN and CDR2 SYGVQD (reference sequence). Trimming removed 8 bases at V and 5 bases at J, with 18 bases between. The CDR3 totals 14 residues. The CDR3 reads CASRRSRRKTEAFF. CDR3 nucleotide sequence: TGCGCCAGCCGACGAAGCCGGAGGAAAACTGAAGCTTTCTTT.

Notes on this clonotype: This may arise from a read error, as a much more abundant clone is one base away. The CDR3 is CASRPGRGFEAVF. DNA of the CDR3: TGTGCCAGCAGACCAGGGAGGGGCTTTGAAGCTGTCTTT. The chain is built from TRBV6-1 and TRBJ1-1; possibly TRBD1 for D (5 bases). This CDR3 is 13 amino acids long. CDR1 and CDR2 (germline): MNHNS, SASEGT.

This clonotype has at least ten counts. DNA for the CDR3: TGTGCCAGCACCCCGCCCCTGAACACTGAAGCTTTCTTT. Its translation is CASTPPLNTEAFF. The rearrangement joins TRBV7-9 to TRBJ1-1; no reliable D call. The CDR3 has 13 amino acids. Per the germline V gene, CDR1 is SEHNR and CDR2 is FQNEAQ (reference sequence). Trimming removed 7 bases from V and 0 bases from J, with 9 bases in between. Drawing the rest from reference TRBV7-9 and TRBJ1-1, the complete variable domain is DTGVSQNPRHKITKRGQNVTFRCDPISEHNRLYWYRQTLGQGPEFLTYFQNEAQLEKSRLLSDRFSAERPKGSFSTLEIQRTEQGDSAMYLCASTPPLNTEAFFGQGTRLTVV.

This clonotype was seen ten or more times. CDR3 nucleotide sequence: TGCGCCAGCAGCTTTTCCCCGCCCGGTGGGGAGCTGTTTTTT. Amino acids: CASSFSPPGGELFF. This chain joins TRBV5-1 and TRBJ2-2; D is ambiguous. V lost 2 bases and J 8 bases, leaving 13 bases between the germline ends. Looked up from germline, CDR1 is SGHRS and CDR2 is YFSETQ. The CDR3 spans 14 residues.

This clonotype showed up many times. V usage is TRBV20-1 and J usage is TRBJ2-2, with 9 bases aligning to TRBD1. The CDR3 runs 13 residues. CDR1 and CDR2 (germline): DFQATT, SNEGSKA (reference sequence). V was pared by 6 bases and J by 7 bases, with 6 bases of the junction left unmatched. CDR3 in amino acids: CSATGGNVGELFF. Here the CDR3 DNA reads TGCAGTGCGACAGGGGGGAATGTCGGGGAGCTGTTTTTT.

This chain joins TRBV5-1 and TRBJ1-2; TRBD1 might be the D (6 bases). The CDR3 runs 15 residues. CDR1 and CDR2 from the germline V gene are SGHRS and YFSETQ. The V and J ends lost 0 bases and 5 bases respectively, with 14 bases between them. CDR3: CASSLDPTGSYGYTF. The CDR3, as DNA: TGCGCCAGCAGCTTGGACCCGACAGGCTCGTATGGCTACACCTTC.

This clonotype was seen more than once but under ten times. This chain joins TRBV4-1 and TRBJ1-1; D is uncertain. The CDR3 covers 14 residues. With 4 bases removed from V and 4 bases from J, the gap between germline ends came to 13 bases. CDR1 is MGHRA and CDR2 is YSYEKL in the germline V gene. The CDR3 reads CASSPRLGFTEAFF. CDR3 bases: TGCGCCAGCAGCCCTCGTCTCGGGTTCACTGAAGCTTTCTTT.

This clonotype was detected many times. The rearrangement uses TRBV30 and TRBJ1-5; D is perhaps TRBD1 (6 bases). The V gene lost 4 bases and the J gene lost 2 bases, with 15 bases spanning the gap. The CDR3 is 15 amino acids. CDR1 and CDR2 from the germline V gene are GTSNPN and SVGIG (reference sequence). CDR3 loop: CAWNAGAMGNQPQHF. The CDR3 DNA is TGTGCCTGGAATGCAGGGGCTATGGGCAATCAGCCCCAGCATTTT.

This clonotype was counted ten times or more. The genes are TRBV27 and TRBJ2-4; D remains unclear. The CDR3 is made up of 14 amino acids. Looked up from germline, CDR1 is MNHEY and CDR2 is SMNVEV (reference sequence). The V end lost 4 bases, the J end lost 1 base, and 8 bases lay between the germline ends. The CDR3 reads CASSSYGAKNIQYF. The CDR3 DNA follows: TGTGCCAGCAGTTCCTATGGGGCCAAAAACATTCAGTACTTC.

The CDR3 coding sequence is TGCGCCAGCAGCTCAAAAGCGGGAGGGCTGGCGAACACCGGGGAGCTGTTTTTT. This sequence encodes CASSSKAGGLANTGELFF. The chain links TRBV5-1 to TRBJ2-2, with 10 bases matching TRBD2. CDR3 size: 18 residues. Germline assignment: CDR1 SGHRS and CDR2 YFSETQ. Losses at the gene ends were 3 bases for V and 0 bases for J; bases not matched to a gene: 8.

This clonotype was recorded many times. This chain uses TRBV5-1 with TRBJ2-2; D perhaps matches TRBD1 (6 bases). V lost 0 bases, J lost 2 bases, and 14 bases lay in between. The CDR3 extends over 17 amino acids. Germline assignment: CDR1 SGHRS and CDR2 YFSETQ. CDR3 in amino acids: CASSLAQGLGNTGELFF. CDR3 in DNA: TGCGCCAGCAGCTTGGCCCAGGGGCTCGGTAACACCGGGGAGCTGTTTTTT.

This clonotype was recorded many times. The V call is TRBV29-1, the J call TRBJ2-7, with D possibly TRBD1 on 5 matching bases. Trimming took 2 bases from V and 2 from J, leaving 19 bases between them. Germline values: CDR1 SQVTM, CDR2 ANQGSEA. The CDR3 is 16 amino acids. The DNA for the CDR3 is TGCAGCGTTGAAATGGCAGGGAAGCTATCTACCTACGAGCAGTACTTC. It translates to CSVEMAGKLSTYEQYF.

This clonotype was observed at least ten times. The J gene is TRBJ2-6, the V gene TRBV4-2; possibly TRBD1 for D (5 bases). Germline V gene sequence: CDR1 LGHNA, CDR2 YNFKEQ. The CDR3 length is 15 residues. V lost 4 bases and J 2 bases, leaving 9 bases between the germline ends. This CDR3 reads CASSLRVAGANVLTF. CDR3 DNA sequence: TGTGCCAGCAGCCTCAGGGTTGCTGGGGCCAACGTCCTGACTTTC.

This clonotype was counted many times. The V call is TRBV27, the J call TRBJ1-2; possible D gene TRBD1, 5 bases. From germline, CDR1 is MNHEY and CDR2 SMNVEV (reference sequence). This CDR3 has 15 residues. The V gene lost 8 bases and the J gene lost 4 bases, with 20 bases spanning the gap. The CDR3 protein is CASRPRVIPLYGYTF. The CDR3 nucleotides read TGTGCCAGCCGTCCCAGGGTCATCCCCCTCTATGGCTACACCTTC.

This clonotype was picked up many times. This chain links TRBV27 with TRBJ2-5, with 11 bases lining up with TRBD2. J gave up 4 bases and V 5 bases, and 6 bases lay outside the gene matches. The germline gives CDR1 MNHEY, CDR2 SMNVEV (reference sequence). CDR3 length equals 15 residues. The CDR3 loop reads CASSTTSGRGETQYF. The CDR3 region has the DNA TGTGCCAGCAGTACCACTAGCGGGAGAGGAGAGACCCAGTACTTC.

There are many counts of this clonotype. The rearrangement uses TRBV10-3 and TRBJ2-5, with TRBD2 matching 12 bases. Germline V lookup: CDR1 ENHRY, CDR2 SYGVKD. V was clipped by 2 bases and J by 5 bases; unmatched bases: 3. The CDR3 covers 15 residues. DNA for the CDR3: TGTGCCATCAGTGAGGCTAGCGGGAGGGCGGAGACCCAGTACTTC. Amino acid sequence: CAISEASGRAETQYF.

This clonotype was seen ten or more times. The chain is built from TRBV28 and TRBJ1-1; tentatively, D is TRBD1 (5 bases). Germline V CDR1 and CDR2: MDHEN, SYDVKM. Trimming took off 8 bases at V and 4 bases at J, with 17 bases between the two ends. This CDR3 contains 14 residues. Here the CDR3 DNA reads TGTGCCAGCGCCTCCCTGGGCAGGGTCACTGAAGCTTTCTTT. Encoded protein: CASASLGRVTEAFF. Full variable domain (remainder filled in from reference TRBV28 and TRBJ1-1): DVKVTQSSRYLVKRTGEKVFLECVQDMDHENMFWYRQDPGLGLRLIYFSYDVKMKEKGDIPEGYSVSREKKERFSLILESASTNQTSMYLCASASLGRVTEAFFGQGTRLTVV.

CDR3 region: CASSQDSDRRVSAKDTEAFF. DNA of the CDR3: TGTGCCAGCAGCCAAGACTCCGACAGGCGGGTTAGTGCCAAGGACACTGAAGCTTTCTTT. The chain combines TRBV4-2 with TRBJ1-1; possibly TRBD1 for D (6 bases). Germline V gives CDR1 LGHNA, CDR2 YNFKEQ. The CDR3 spans 20 residues. The V gene lost 0 bases and the J gene lost 3 bases, with 26 bases spanning the gap.

The chain combines TRBV5-6 with TRBJ2-7; the D gene is possibly TRBD2 (6 bases). The length of the CDR3 is 13 residues. The germline gives CDR1 SGHDT, CDR2 YYEEEE. Trimming removed 4 bases at V and 4 bases at J, with 12 bases between. The CDR3 bases are TGTGCCAGCAGCGCCGGGACTGAGTACGAGCAGTACTTC. Protein sequence: CASSAGTEYEQYF.